These 30 T cell receptor beta chains were all obtained from the same sample, sequenced in a study of blood T cell repertoires in COVID-19. The protocol was immunoSEQ multiplex PCR, while the TCRdb copy is restricted to in-frame clones and leaves out a portion. Of some 200,000 clones listed, about 91% are singletons. The sequenced material came from peripheral blood. The receptor set was obtained from a woman aged 40 to 50 with acute or convalescent COVID-19.

This chain links TRBV25-1 with TRBJ2-2, with TRBD1 as a possible D gene (5 bases). The germline CDR1 and CDR2 sequences are MGHDK and SYGVNS. V lost 5 bases, J lost 0 bases, and 7 bases lay in between. This CDR3 has 14 amino acids. In DNA, the CDR3 is TGTGCCAGCAGTAGCAGGGCGAACACCGGGGAGCTGTTTTTT. Encoded protein: CASSSRANTGELFF.

This clone is a singleton in its sample. This chain joins TRBV5-5 and TRBJ1-6; D gene ambiguous. CDR1 and CDR2 (germline): SGHKS, YYEKEE (reference sequence). The CDR3 has 15 residues. V was trimmed by 5 bases and J by 7 bases, leaving 16 bases between them. The CDR3 protein is CASRFTRVGNSPLHF. DNA for the CDR3: TGTGCCAGCAGGTTCACGCGGGTCGGCAATTCACCCCTCCACTTT. The full variable domain, in which reference TRBV5-5 and TRBJ1-6 provide the parts outside the CDR3, is DAGVTQSPTHLIKTRGQQVTLRCSPISGHKSVSWYQQVLGQGPQFIFQYYEKEERGRGNFPDRFSARQFPNYSSELNVNALLLGDSALYLCASRFTRVGNSPLHFGNGTRLTVT.

The chain has TRBV19 and TRBJ2-1, with TRBD2 matching 16 bases. The CDR3 has 15 residues. The V gene's germline CDR1 is LNHDA and CDR2 SQIVND (reference sequence). V lost 4 bases to trimming and J lost 12 bases; unmatched junction nucleotides: 6. The CDR3 sequence is CASSTGTSGGEWQFF. Written as DNA, the CDR3 is TGTGCCAGTAGTACCGGGACTAGCGGGGGGGAATGGCAGTTCTTC.

This chain links TRBV3-1 (or the pseudogene TRBV3-2) with TRBJ1-1, with D possibly being TRBD1 (6 bases). This CDR3 has 14 amino acids. From germline, CDR1 is LGHDT and CDR2 YNNKEL (reference sequence). Trimming stripped 3 bases from V and 5 bases from J, with 13 bases between. CDR3 residues: CASSQETQGTEAFF. The CDR3 DNA follows: TGTGCCAGCAGCCAGGAGACCCAGGGGACTGAAGCTTTCTTT.

The J gene is TRBJ1-4, the V gene TRBV3-1 (or the pseudogene TRBV3-2), with TRBD1 as a possible D gene (5 bases). V dropped 3 bases and J dropped 4 bases, with 9 bases sitting between them. The CDR3 spans 14 residues. The V gene's germline CDR1 is LGHDT and CDR2 YNNKEL (reference sequence). The CDR3 loop reads CASSQPGLNEKLFF. CDR3 coding DNA: TGTGCCAGCAGCCAGCCAGGGCTTAATGAAAAACTGTTTTTT.

To note about this clone: Other DNA sequences from this sample encode an identical CDR3 as well. The chain joins TRBV11-2 to TRBJ2-5; weak D call: TRBD1 (6 bases). Germline CDR1 and CDR2: SGHAT and FQNNGV. The CDR3 contains 17 residues. V was shortened by 3 bases and J by 6 bases, with 23 bases between the two germline ends. CDR3 protein: CASSFPDGTGKSKTQYF. In DNA, the CDR3 is TGTGCCAGCAGCTTCCCAGACGGAACAGGGAAGAGTAAGACCCAGTACTTC.

The chain joins TRBV11-2 to TRBJ2-2, with 13 bases fitting TRBD2. The CDR3 is 14 residues long. In germline, CDR1 is SGHAT, CDR2 FQNNGV. V dropped 6 bases and J dropped 5; count of bases not matched to a gene: 0. DNA for the CDR3: TGTGCCAGCAGGGGACTAGCGGGGACCGGGGAGCTGTTTTTT. It yields the protein CASRGLAGTGELFF.

The chain couples TRBV11-2 to TRBJ1-1, with TRBD1 matching 9 bases. V shed 4 bases, J shed 1 base, and the junction held 7 bases outside the gene matches. This CDR3 has 16 amino acids. CDR1 and CDR2 from the germline V gene are SGHAT and FQNNGV. CDR3 DNA sequence: TGTGCCAGCAGCTCGTTACAGGGGGCACAGAACACTGAAGCTTTCTTT. As protein: CASSSLQGAQNTEAFF.

The chain couples TRBV5-1 to TRBJ2-3, with a tentative D call TRBD1 (5 bases). V lost 0 bases to trimming and J lost 5 bases, with 16 bases between them. This CDR3 is built from 16 residues. CDR1 and CDR2 (germline): SGHRS, YFSETQ. The CDR3 DNA reads as TGCGCCAGCAGCTTGGTCCACCTCGACAGAAAAGATACGCAGTATTTT. Its translation: CASSLVHLDRKDTQYF.

The genes are TRBV7-2 and TRBJ1-4, with D maybe TRBD1 (5 bases). Germline CDR1 is SGHTA and CDR2 is FQGNSA. V lost 5 bases to trimming and J lost 4 bases, with 11 bases between them. The CDR3 contains 14 residues. The CDR3 reads CASSGWGDNEKLFF. Written as DNA, the CDR3 is TGTGCCAGCAGCGGCTGGGGCGATAATGAAAAACTGTTTTTT.

DNA of the CDR3: TGTGCCAGCAGCGCCTACCCGGAAGAGACCCAGTACTTC. Protein: CASSAYPEETQYF. The chain recombines TRBV9 with TRBJ2-5; D remains unclear. The CDR3 is 13 residues long. Germline V CDR1 and CDR2: SGDLS, YYNGEE. V gave up 3 bases and J gave up 3 bases, with 9 bases separating them. Based on the CDR3 plus reference TRBV9 and TRBJ2-5, the full variable domain is DSGVTQTPKHLITATGQRVTLRCSPRSGDLSVYWYQQSLDQGLQFLIQYYNGEERAKGNILERFSAQQFPDLHSELNLSSLELGDSALYFCASSAYPEETQYFGPGTRLLVL.

The chain has TRBV25-1 and TRBJ1-1; no definite D call. The V end was cut by 0 bases, the J end by 7 bases, with 15 bases between. Germline assignment: CDR1 MGHDK and CDR2 SYGVNS. The length of the CDR3 is 15 residues. The CDR3 protein is CASSEYPSGGDEAFF. CDR3 nucleotides: TGTGCCAGCAGTGAATACCCCTCCGGCGGTGATGAAGCTTTCTTT.

The chain joins TRBV9 to TRBJ1-4; D unclear. V was clipped by 2 bases and J by 1 base, with 12 bases between them. The CDR3 spans 16 residues. CDR1 and CDR2 (germline): SGDLS, YYNGEE. The CDR3: CASSVNDGGTNEKLFF. DNA for the CDR3: TGTGCCAGCAGCGTTAATGACGGAGGAACTAATGAAAAACTGTTTTTT. Filled out from reference TRBV9 and TRBJ1-4, the complete variable domain reads DSGVTQTPKHLITATGQRVTLRCSPRSGDLSVYWYQQSLDQGLQFLIQYYNGEERAKGNILERFSAQQFPDLHSELNLSSLELGDSALYFCASSVNDGGTNEKLFFGSGTQLSVL.

The V and J genes are TRBV7-2 and TRBJ1-2; D call uncertain. V dropped 5 bases and J dropped 4 bases, with 14 bases sitting between them. The CDR3 is 14 amino acids. The germline CDR1 and CDR2 sequences are SGHTA and FQGNSA. CDR3 region: CASSINLGIYGYTF. CDR3 bases: TGTGCCAGCAGCATTAACCTCGGGATCTATGGCTACACCTTC.

V is TRBV2 and J is TRBJ1-2; D uncertain. In germline, CDR1 is SNHLY, CDR2 FYNNEI. CDR3 length equals 15 residues. V was trimmed by 7 bases and J by 4 bases, leaving 19 bases between them. The CDR3 loop reads CASTLESEVGYGYTF. The CDR3 nucleotides read TGTGCCAGCACTTTAGAGTCCGAGGTGGGCTATGGCTACACCTTC. The whole variable domain, remainder taken from reference TRBV2 and TRBJ1-2, is EPEVTQTPSHQVTQMGQEVILRCVPISNHLYFYWYRQILGQKVEFLVSFYNNEISEKSEIFDDQFSVERPDGSNFTLKIRSTKLEDSAMYFCASTLESEVGYGYTFGSGTRLTVV.

This chain uses TRBV7-8 with TRBJ2-3, with D possibly being TRBD2 (5 bases). V lost 5 bases and J 0 bases, leaving 12 bases between the germline ends. CDR1 and CDR2 (germline): SGHVS, FQNEAQ. The CDR3 covers 15 residues. The CDR3 is CASSLGLSSTDTQYF. CDR3 nucleotides: TGTGCCAGCAGCCTCGGACTTAGTAGCACAGATACGCAGTATTTT.

The chain recombines TRBV7-2 with TRBJ1-5, with TRBD1 matching over 11 bases. The CDR3 has 16 amino acids. Trimming cost V 5 bases and J 2 bases; bases outside gene matches: 5. Looked up from germline, CDR1 is SGHTA and CDR2 is FQGNSA. CDR3: CASSLWTGGGNQPQHF. The CDR3 bases are TGTGCCAGCAGCCTCTGGACAGGGGGCGGCAATCAGCCCCAGCATTTT.

This chain uses TRBV27 with TRBJ1-6; 9 bases fit TRBD1. After removal of 6 bases from V and 2 bases from J, the junction contained 14 bases not matched to a gene. CDR3 size: 19 residues. CDR1 and CDR2 from the germline V gene are MNHEY and SMNVEV (reference sequence). CDR3 residues: CASSPQRRTGDTYNSPLHF. The CDR3 DNA sequence: TGTGCCAGCAGCCCCCAACGCAGGACAGGGGATACCTATAATTCACCCCTCCACTTT.

V gene TRBV2 combines with J gene TRBJ2-4; no definite D call. This CDR3 region has 17 residues. V shed 7 bases and J shed 0 bases, with 19 bases lying between them. CDR1 is SNHLY, CDR2 FYNNEI, per germline. This CDR3 reads CASNNERLPLAKNIQYF. CDR3 bases: TGTGCCAGCAACAATGAACGATTGCCTTTAGCCAAAAACATTCAGTACTTC.

The genes are TRBV4-1 and TRBJ1-1, with TRBD1 matching over 9 bases. With 6 bases clipped from V and 8 bases from J, the junction kept 16 bases outside the gene matches. The CDR3 runs to 16 residues. Per germline, CDR1 MGHRA and CDR2 YSYEKL. CDR3 amino acids: CASRGRGDRVFGEAFF. The DNA of the CDR3 is TGCGCCAGCAGGGGGAGGGGGGACAGGGTTTTTGGGGAAGCTTTCTTT.

CDR3 nucleotide sequence: TGTGCCTGGAGCCGCGGGACAGGGGGATATGAGCAGTACGTC. It encodes CAWSRGTGGYEQYV. The chain joins TRBV30 to TRBJ2-7; 11 bases map to TRBD1. From germline, CDR1 is GTSNPN and CDR2 SVGIG (reference sequence). The CDR3 runs 14 residues. V lost 3 bases, J lost 7 bases, and 8 bases stayed unmatched.

V usage is TRBV23-1 and J usage is TRBJ2-7, with a weak D call TRBD1 (6 bases). TRBV23-1 is an open reading frame, and its role is uncertain. V lost 2 bases and J lost 2, with 16 bases in between. The CDR3 covers 16 residues. CDR3 in amino acids: CASSQPRTVTTYEQYV. The CDR3 DNA reads as TGCGCCAGCAGTCAACCACGGACAGTAACGACCTACGAGCAGTACGTC.

The J gene is TRBJ1-1, the V gene TRBV6-1; TRBD1 agrees at 7 bases. This CDR3 comprises 13 residues. CDR1 and CDR2 from the germline V gene are MNHNS and SASEGT. Unmatched junction bases numbered 10, after V lost 3 bases and J lost 12 bases. CDR3 sequence reads: CASSDRARGVPFF. Here the CDR3 DNA reads TGTGCCAGCAGTGACAGGGCCAGGGGGGTACCTTTCTTT.

This clone was seen only once. This sequence joins TRBV2 and TRBJ2-3; 10 bases map to TRBD1. This CDR3 region has 15 residues. The ends lost 4 bases at V and 4 bases at J; junction bases unmatched: 5. Germline CDR1 is SNHLY and CDR2 is FYNNEI. The CDR3 sequence is CASSGTGGLSDTQYF. The CDR3 coding sequence is TGTGCCAGCAGTGGGACAGGGGGGTTGTCAGATACGCAGTATTTT.

The CDR3 spells CASSFRDRDTGELFF. The CDR3 DNA follows: TGTGCCAGCAGCTTCCGGGACAGGGACACCGGGGAGCTGTTTTTT. V gene TRBV5-4 combines with J gene TRBJ2-2, with 9 bases matching TRBD1. This CDR3 is 15 amino acids long. The V gene end was trimmed by 2 bases and the J gene end by 3 bases; junction bases not matched to a gene: 2. CDR1 is SGHNT and CDR2 is YYREEE in the germline V gene (reference sequence). Full variable domain (rest looked up from reference TRBV5-4 and TRBJ2-2): ETGVTQSPTHLIKTRGQQVTLRCSSQSGHNTVSWYQQALGQGPQFIFQYYREEENGRGNFPPRFSGLQFPNYSSELNVNALELDDSALYLCASSFRDRDTGELFFGEGSRLTVL.

The CDR3 DNA follows: TGTGCCAGCAGCCTGAGCGGGGGGAGCAGCACAGATACGCAGTATTTT. Its translation: CASSLSGGSSTDTQYF. V gene TRBV9 combines with J gene TRBJ2-3; 9 bases agree with TRBD2. CDR1 and CDR2 (germline): SGDLS, YYNGEE. This CDR3 spans 16 amino acids. Trimming cost V 4 bases and J 0 bases; bases outside gene matches: 6.

This chain connects TRBV6-6 to TRBJ2-2; 9 bases match TRBD2. The CDR3 has 17 amino acids. V shed 5 bases, J shed 4 bases, and the junction held 11 bases outside the gene matches. Germline V gene data show CDR1 as MNHNY and CDR2 as SVGAGI (reference sequence). The CDR3 sequence: CASSHLPAGGPTGELFF. The CDR3 bases are TGTGCCAGCAGTCACCTCCCAGCGGGGGGACCCACCGGGGAGCTGTTTTTT.

The rearrangement uses TRBV7-3 and TRBJ2-3; 8 positions agree with TRBD1. Germline trimming cut 1 base from V and 1 base from J; bases unmatched to any gene: 4. CDR1 and CDR2 (germline): SGHTA, FQGTGA. The CDR3 runs to 16 residues. CDR3 residues: CASSLKTGGRTDTQYF. The CDR3 DNA reads as TGTGCCAGCAGCTTAAAAACAGGGGGACGCACAGATACGCAGTATTTT.

The chain carries TRBV27 and TRBJ1-6, with 7 bases lining up with TRBD1. From germline, CDR1 is MNHEY and CDR2 SMNVEV (reference sequence). V was clipped by 3 bases and J by 6 bases; unmatched bases: 5. This CDR3 spans 15 amino acids. CDR3 loop: CASSFDRVSNSPLHF. CDR3 DNA sequence: TGTGCCAGCAGTTTCGACAGGGTTAGTAATTCACCCCTCCACTTT.

The chain couples TRBV5-4 to TRBJ2-3; 14 bases map to TRBD2. CDR3 length: 17 residues. CDR1 is SGHNT and CDR2 is YYREEE in the germline V gene (reference sequence). J was trimmed by 3 bases and V by 0 bases; bases with no gene match: 3. Here the CDR3 DNA reads TGTGCCAGCAGCTTGGGACTAGCGGGGGGGCCGACAGATACGCAGTATTTT. Its translation is CASSLGLAGGPTDTQYF.